The 19 T cell receptor beta chains given below trace back to one sample, sequenced in a study of beta chain features in type 1 diabetes. Expressed TCRB transcripts were sequenced because the isolated RNA had all been reverse transcribed beforehand. The protocol was immunoSEQ multiplex PCR, while the TCRdb copy is restricted to in-frame clones and leaves out a portion. The sample contains almost 250,000 clones, 12% to 15% of which appear only once. The source material was naive CD4+ T cells from blood. The receptors were sampled from a woman in her thirties or forties in good health.

Points on this clone: This specimen includes other DNA sequences encoding the same CDR3. The chain combines TRBV6-5 with TRBJ1-1, with TRBD1 matching over 7 bases. The CDR3 extends over 14 amino acids. Germline V CDR1 and CDR2: MNHEY, SVGAGI. V shed 5 bases and J 0 bases; nucleotides not matched to a gene: 3. CDR3 protein: CASSRQGMNTEAFF. Here the CDR3 DNA reads TGTGCCAGCAGTCGACAGGGCATGAACACTGAAGCTTTCTTT.

In its sample, this clone was seen a few times. The rearrangement uses TRBV7-2 and TRBJ2-1, with 7 nucleotides matching TRBD2. There are 15 residues in the CDR3. The junction had 3 bases not matched to a gene; V was cut back by 4 bases and J by 0 bases. Germline values: CDR1 SGHTA, CDR2 FQGNSA. CDR3 in DNA: TGTGCCAGCAGCTCCTCGGGGGGCTCCTACAATGAGCAGTTCTTC. It yields the protein CASSSSGGSYNEQFF.

This clone was counted a few times. V and J are TRBV5-4 and TRBJ2-5; 9 bases fit TRBD2. The germline V gene encodes CDR1 SGHNT and CDR2 YYREEE (reference sequence). J gave up 4 bases and V 4 bases, and 14 bases lay outside the gene matches. The CDR3 has 17 amino acids. The DNA for the CDR3 is TGTGCCAGCAGCCGGCGGGGGGGTAGGGAATCGCTAGAGACCCAGTACTTC. This encodes CASSRRGGRESLETQYF. The full variable domain, with the rest looked up from reference TRBV5-4 and TRBJ2-5, is ETGVTQSPTHLIKTRGQQVTLRCSSQSGHNTVSWYQQALGQGPQFIFQYYREEENGRGNFPPRFSGLQFPNYSSELNVNALELDDSALYLCASSRRGGRESLETQYFGPGTRLLVL.

The chain recombines TRBV5-6 with TRBJ2-3, with 8 positions matching TRBD2. With 2 bases clipped from V and 8 bases from J, the junction kept 13 bases outside the gene matches. The CDR3 covers 16 residues. From germline, CDR1 is SGHDT and CDR2 YYEEEE. The CDR3 DNA follows: TGTGCCAGCAGCTTAGGTCAAGCGGGGGTCCTCGGTACGCAGTATTTT. It codes for CASSLGQAGVLGTQYF.

This clone was seen many times. V usage is TRBV7-2 and J usage is TRBJ1-4, with D perhaps matching TRBD1 (5 bases). Germline CDR1 SGHTA, CDR2 FQGNSA. The V gene lost 8 bases and the J gene lost 7 bases, with 17 bases spanning the gap. The CDR3 runs to 14 residues. In DNA form, the CDR3 reads TGTGCCAGCCGCGACAGTGGGCTCAGTGAAAAACTGTTTTTT. This sequence encodes CASRDSGLSEKLFF.

The V gene is TRBV5-6, the J gene TRBJ1-2, with D tentatively TRBD1 (5 bases). The CDR3 covers 15 residues. Between the trimmed V and J ends, which lost 3 bases and 2 bases, there was a span of 14 bases. CDR1 is SGHDT and CDR2 is YYEEEE in the germline V gene. The CDR3 reads CASSSLRGGNYGYTF. CDR3 nucleotide sequence: TGTGCCAGCAGCTCACTCCGGGGGGGGAACTATGGCTACACCTTC.

This clone was detected a few times. This chain links TRBV6-1 with TRBJ2-7; 7 bases align to TRBD1. V shed 3 bases and J 4 bases; nucleotides not matched to a gene: 9. The CDR3 spans 15 residues. In germline, CDR1 is MNHNS, CDR2 SASEGT. For the CDR3, the DNA is TGTGCCAGCAGTGATTCGATGGGACAGTTTTACGAGCAGTACTTC. Translation: CASSDSMGQFYEQYF.

This clone has only a few counts. The rearrangement joins TRBV28 to TRBJ2-5; perhaps TRBD2 as D (5 bases). The J call could be wrong; TRBJ2-7 is a better fit for the DNA end. The CDR3 extends over 13 amino acids. Germline V CDR1 and CDR2: MDHEN, SYDVKM. The CDR3: CASSPGNSYEQYF. As DNA, the CDR3 is TGTGCCAGCAGTCCCGGGAACTCCTACGAGCAGTACTTC.

The chain combines TRBV9 with TRBJ2-2; TRBD1 matches 8 bases. With 4 bases clipped from V and 5 bases from J, the junction kept 4 bases outside the gene matches. Germline-derived CDR1 and CDR2 are SGDLS and YYNGEE. The CDR3 is 14 residues long. The CDR3, as DNA: TGTGCCAGCAGCCCCCGGACAGGGACCGGGGAGCTGTTTTTT. It encodes CASSPRTGTGELFF.

The sample holds a few counts of this clone. This chain connects TRBV10-3 to TRBJ2-1, with 7 bases that match TRBD2. CDR1 is ENHRY, CDR2 SYGVKD, per germline. The CDR3 extends over 15 amino acids. With V trimmed by 2 bases and J by 4 bases, 5 bases remained unmatched. In DNA, the CDR3 is TGTGCCATCAGTGAGGGGGAGGGGAAGTACAATGAGCAGTTCTTC. Translation gives CAISEGEGKYNEQFF.

This clone came up a few times. The V and J genes are TRBV5-1 and TRBJ2-3; TRBD2 might be the D (5 bases). V lost 4 bases, J lost 3 bases, and 12 bases lay in between. The germline CDR1 and CDR2 sequences are SGHRS and YFSETQ. This CDR3 comprises 14 residues. The CDR3 region is CASSLVRGTDTQYF. CDR3 nucleotide sequence: TGCGCCAGCAGCCTTGTACGGGGAACAGATACGCAGTATTTT. Full variable domain (missing parts from reference TRBV5-1 and TRBJ2-3): KAGVTQTPRYLIKTRGQQVTLSCSPISGHRSVSWYQQTPGQGLQFLFEYFSETQRNKGNFPGRFSGRQFSNSRSEMNVSTLELGDSALYLCASSLVRGTDTQYFGPGTRLTVL.

This clone appeared a few times. The chain recombines TRBV11-2 with TRBJ2-2; 10 bases are a match to TRBD2. With V trimmed by 7 bases and J by 5 bases, 7 bases remained unmatched. CDR1 SGHAT and CDR2 FQNNGV come from the germline V gene. CDR3 length: 15 residues. The CDR3 loop is CASNQLAGWTGELFF. The CDR3 DNA reads as TGTGCCAGCAACCAACTAGCGGGGTGGACCGGGGAGCTGTTTTTT.

A few counts support this clone. This chain links TRBV7-9 with TRBJ1-4, with 10 bases identical to TRBD1. This CDR3 spans 15 amino acids. J lost 3 bases, V lost 5 bases, and 3 bases had no gene match. The germline gives CDR1 SEHNR, CDR2 FQNEAQ (reference sequence). CDR3 DNA sequence: TGTGCCAGCAGCCCCGGACAGGGGGCTAATGAAAAACTGTTTTTT. It encodes CASSPGQGANEKLFF.

The sample holds a few counts of this clone. This chain links TRBV27 with TRBJ2-1; 7 bases agree with TRBD1. Germline-derived CDR1 and CDR2 are MNHEY and SMNVEV (reference sequence). The CDR3 is 15 residues long. Trimming took 6 bases from V and 0 from J; bases not matched to a gene: 5. CDR3: CASSYTGDSYNEQFF. The CDR3, as DNA: TGTGCCAGCAGCTACACAGGGGACTCCTACAATGAGCAGTTCTTC.

The rearrangement joins TRBV7-9 to TRBJ1-4, with D uncertain. This CDR3 has 15 residues. V lost 7 bases to trimming and J lost 8 bases, with 20 bases between them. CDR1 and CDR2 from the germline V gene are SEHNR and FQNEAQ (reference sequence). CDR3 protein: CASTQTGRVGEKLFF. The CDR3 DNA sequence: TGTGCCAGCACTCAAACTGGGAGGGTAGGAGAAAAACTGTTTTTT. Full variable domain (remainder filled in from reference TRBV7-9 and TRBJ1-4): DTGVSQNPRHKITKRGQNVTFRCDPISEHNRLYWYRQTLGQGPEFLTYFQNEAQLEKSRLLSDRFSAERPKGSFSTLEIQRTEQGDSAMYLCASTQTGRVGEKLFFGSGTQLSVL.

The chain combines TRBV7-6 with TRBJ1-2; TRBD1 agrees at 8 bases. The ends lost 5 bases at V and 4 bases at J; junction bases unmatched: 3. The CDR3 is 13 residues long. Germline CDR1 and CDR2: SGHVS and FNYEAQ. The chain's CDR3 is CASSGTGGYGYTF. As DNA, the CDR3 is TGTGCCAGCAGCGGTACAGGGGGCTATGGCTACACCTTC.

V gene TRBV5-1 combines with J gene TRBJ2-3; tentative D call: TRBD2 (5 bases). The germline CDR1 and CDR2 sequences are SGHRS and YFSETQ. V lost 0 bases and J lost 0, with 11 bases in between. The CDR3 sequence is 16 residues long. CDR3 nucleotide sequence: TGCGCCAGCAGCTTGGTTCGGGGTATGAGCACAGATACGCAGTATTTT. This gives the protein CASSLVRGMSTDTQYF.

At least ten counts were recorded for this clone. This sequence joins TRBV27 and TRBJ1-2; D gene unclear. Trimming left V 9 bases short and J 4 bases short, with 9 bases between. Germline CDR1 reads MNHEY; CDR2 reads SMNVEV (reference sequence). The length of the CDR3 is 11 residues. The CDR3 reads CARPVAYGYTF. DNA of the CDR3: TGTGCCAGGCCCGTAGCCTATGGCTACACCTTC.

There are a few counts of this clone. V usage is TRBV18 and J usage is TRBJ2-1, with TRBD1 as a possible D gene (5 bases). The CDR3 consists of 12 residues. Germline V CDR1 and CDR2: KGHSH, LQKENI. V was cut by 0 bases and J by 15 bases, with 12 bases left in between. The CDR3 spells CASSPPFEDTFF. CDR3 nucleotides: TGTGCCAGCTCACCACCTTTCGAGGACACGTTCTTC.